The T cell receptor (beta chain) described here comes from a study of blood T cells in healthy people across ages. A note on this clonotype: No antigen is known for it.

Using a J-beta primer mix together with a sample-barcoded 5' primer, a second PCR was run for 7 to 11 cycles. MiXCR, applied by TCRdb to the 5' RACE reads, yields one record per CDR3 protein. The sample includes 800,000 to 950,000 distinct CDR3 sequences, about 28% of them seen just once. V lost 0 bases and J lost 8; bases outside the gene matches: 9. The length of the CDR3 is 16 residues. CDR1 ENHRY and CDR2 SYGVKD come from the germline V gene. Findings of the study overall: The lack of PBMC sorting stopped any conclusive naive versus antigen-experienced comparison. Naive CD4+ cell counts and diversity both ran higher in long-lived than in aged donors.

This same sample was also part of a study on T cells of mothers and their children.

The receptor comes from a woman in her forties in good health. The chain joins TRBV10-3 to TRBJ1-4; TRBD1 matches at 7 bases. What was sequenced was blood. The CDR3 loop is CAISESMTGKSEKLFF. CDR3 bases: TGTGCCATCAGTGAGTCTATGACAGGGAAGAGCGAAAAACTGTTTTTT.